These T cell receptor beta chains were read from a single sample in a study of vaccination and CD4 T cells after COVID-19. Their recognized antigens are unknown. TCRdb re-called the PCR reads with MiXCR, one entry per CDR3 protein. Among around 2,400 distinct CDR3 sequences, nearly 35% were seen once, and the ten largest hold less than 50%. Sequenced input: CD4+ T cells from blood, cultured in vitro. The receptor set was obtained from a human donor who had recovered from COVID-19. Each CDR3 is given with its conserved first and last residue. Each record gives: D gene, V gene, clone size, J gene, CDR3 length, CDR3 protein, CDR3 DNA. The D gene is left open where the match is weak. Rows give clone size only sometimes, using once, few, many, or a class for an expanded clone.

D: -
V: TRBV28
size: few
J: TRBJ1-5
length: 15
CDR3: CASRSGQLQNQPQHF
DNA: TGTGCCAGCAGATCGGGACAACTTCAGAATCAGCCCCAGCATTTT

D: TRBD1
V: TRBV12-3/TRBV12-4
size: few
J: TRBJ1-5
length: 16
CDR3: CASSRTGSFGNQPQHF
DNA: TGTGCCAGCAGTCGGACAGGGAGTTTTGGCAATCAGCCCCAGCATTTT

D: -
V: TRBV5-4
size: -
J: TRBJ1-3
length: 14
CDR3: CASSPEGSGNTIYF
DNA: TGTGCCAGCAGCCCCGAGGGCTCTGGAAACACCATATATTTT

D: -
V: TRBV20-1
size: -
J: TRBJ2-1
length: 15
CDR3: CSADPGDSISNEQFF
DNA: TGCAGTGCTGATCCGGGAGACAGTATTTCCAATGAGCAGTTCTTC

D: -
V: TRBV27
size: few
J: TRBJ2-5
length: 15
CDR3: CASSSGTGGGKTQYF
DNA: TGTGCCAGCAGTTCAGGGACGGGCGGTGGGAAGACCCAGTACTTC

D: -
V: TRBV30
size: -
J: TRBJ1-2
length: 14
CDR3: CACLPLGFPYGYTF
DNA: TGTGCCTGTCTCCCGTTGGGGTTCCCTTATGGCTACACCTTC

D: TRBD2
V: TRBV6-1
size: few
J: TRBJ2-5
length: 14
CDR3: CASRGRGGEETQYF
DNA: TGTGCCAGTCGTGGTCGGGGGGGCGAAGAGACCCAGTACTTC

D: -
V: TRBV4-1
size: medium-sized
J: TRBJ2-3
length: 17
CDR3: CASSQDLGTYSTDTQYF
DNA: TGCGCCAGCAGCCAAGATTTGGGGACTTATAGCACAGATACGCAGTATTTT

D: -
V: TRBV5-4
size: once
J: TRBJ2-7
length: 13
CDR3: CASSPDSPYEQYF
DNA: TGTGCCAGCAGCCCGGACTCTCCCTACGAGCAGTACTTC

D: TRBD2
V: TRBV14
size: -
J: TRBJ2-1
length: 16
CDR3: CASSPPGPSGGNEQFF
DNA: TGTGCCAGCAGCCCGCCTGGGCCTAGCGGTGGTAATGAGCAGTTCTTC

D: -
V: TRBV4-1
size: -
J: TRBJ1-2
length: 19
CDR3: CASSQVILGPRSHYYGYTF
DNA: TGCGCCAGCAGCCAAGTTATACTGGGACCGCGAAGCCATTACTATGGCTACACCTTC

D: -
V: TRBV18
size: -
J: TRBJ2-7
length: 15
CDR3: CASSPVLDSSYEQYF
DNA: TGTGCCAGCTCACCGGTTTTGGACAGCTCCTACGAGCAGTACTTC

D: -
V: TRBV6-1
size: few
J: TRBJ1-4
length: 12
CDR3: CASNLGVEKLFF
DNA: TGTGCCAGCAACCTGGGGGTCGAAAAACTGTTTTTT

D: -
V: TRBV20-1
size: -
J: TRBJ2-3
length: 19
CDR3: CSARGVVAPYLISTDTQYF
DNA: TGCAGTGCTAGAGGGGTAGTGGCTCCGTACCTGATTAGCACAGATACGCAGTATTTT

D: -
V: TRBV12-5
size: -
J: TRBJ2-5
length: 13
CDR3: CASAPEPGETQYF
DNA: TGTGCTAGTGCCCCTGAGCCTGGAGAGACCCAGTACTTC

D: -
V: TRBV6-1
size: -
J: TRBJ1-5
length: 14
CDR3: CASSQRTANQPQHF
DNA: TGTGCCAGCAGTCAACGGACAGCCAATCAGCCCCAGCATTTT

D: -
V: TRBV18
size: few
J: TRBJ1-3
length: 13
CDR3: CASSTGYGNTIYF
DNA: TGTGCCAGCTCAACAGGGTACGGAAACACCATATATTTT

D: -
V: TRBV20-1
size: few
J: TRBJ2-5
length: 18
CDR3: CSARPSLHGLEFRETQYF
DNA: TGCAGTGCTAGGCCGTCGCTACACGGCCTCGAATTCCGGGAGACCCAGTACTTC

D: -
V: TRBV6-1
size: -
J: TRBJ1-2
length: 12
CDR3: CASRQLPYGYTF
DNA: TGTGCCAGCAGGCAGCTTCCCTATGGCTACACCTTC

D: TRBD2
V: TRBV20-1
size: few
J: TRBJ2-3
length: 15
CDR3: CSARAASGGPDTQYF
DNA: TGCAGTGCTAGAGCGGCTAGCGGGGGCCCAGATACGCAGTATTTT

D: -
V: TRBV6-2/TRBV6-3
size: few
J: TRBJ1-5
length: 16
CDR3: CASSYYRTTSNQPQHF
DNA: TGTGCCAGCAGTTACTATAGGACAACTTCCAATCAGCCCCAGCATTTT

D: -
V: TRBV7-9
size: few
J: TRBJ1-2
length: 14
CDR3: CASSPDTVRRGYTF
DNA: TGTGCCAGCAGCCCGGATACAGTGAGACGTGGCTACACCTTC

D: TRBD2
V: TRBV12-5
size: -
J: TRBJ2-5
length: 15
CDR3: CASALPGGGMQTQYF
DNA: TGTGCTAGTGCCCTCCCGGGAGGAGGGATGCAGACCCAGTACTTC

D: -
V: TRBV3-1
size: -
J: TRBJ2-2
length: 12
CDR3: CASSQGSGELFF
DNA: TGTGCCAGCAGCCAAGGGTCCGGGGAGCTGTTTTTT

D: TRBD1
V: TRBV3-1
size: few
J: TRBJ2-7
length: 15
CDR3: CASSPLGTGVYEQYF
DNA: TGTGCCAGCAGCCCGCTTGGAACAGGGGTGTACGAGCAGTACTTC

D: -
V: TRBV6-1
size: -
J: TRBJ1-2
length: 14
CDR3: CASSWDGMWYGYTF
DNA: TGTGCCAGCAGCTGGGACGGGATGTGGTATGGCTACACCTTC

D: TRBD1
V: TRBV6-1
size: -
J: TRBJ1-5
length: 15
CDR3: CASSPDRGGNQPQHF
DNA: TGTGCCAGCAGCCCCGACAGGGGAGGAAATCAGCCCCAGCATTTT

D: TRBD2
V: TRBV5-4
size: few
J: TRBJ2-5
length: 16
CDR3: CASRPGGAGGKETQYF
DNA: TGTGCCAGCAGACCCGGGGGGGCGGGGGGAAAAGAGACCCAGTACTTC

D: TRBD1
V: TRBV6-1
size: -
J: TRBJ1-1
length: 12
CDR3: CASTRQGTEAFF
DNA: TGTGCCAGCACCCGACAGGGAACTGAAGCTTTCTTT

D: TRBD2
V: TRBV7-6
size: -
J: TRBJ2-5
length: 15
CDR3: CATSAGRGGGETQYF
DNA: TGTGCCACCTCCGCCGGGCGGGGGGGCGGAGAGACCCAGTACTTC

D: TRBD1
V: TRBV6-1
size: -
J: TRBJ1-2
length: 15
CDR3: CASNHRGYTFYGYTF
DNA: TGTGCCAGCAACCACAGGGGCTACACTTTCTATGGCTACACCTTC

D: -
V: TRBV20-1
size: few
J: TRBJ2-3
length: 14
CDR3: CSASAGMGTDTQYF
DNA: TGCAGTGCTAGTGCCGGTATGGGCACAGATACGCAGTATTTT

D: -
V: TRBV10-3
size: -
J: TRBJ2-5
length: 12
CDR3: CAISDRQETQYF
DNA: TGTGCCATCAGTGACAGGCAAGAGACCCAGTACTTC

D: -
V: TRBV5-4
size: few
J: TRBJ2-2
length: 15
CDR3: CASSLGGAGTGELFF
DNA: TGTGCCAGCAGCTTGGGGGGGGCGGGAACCGGGGAGCTGTTTTTT

D: -
V: TRBV7-2
size: -
J: TRBJ1-5
length: 14
CDR3: CASSIRTANQPQHF
DNA: TGTGCCAGCAGCATAAGGACAGCTAATCAGCCCCAGCATTTT

D: -
V: TRBV25-1
size: medium-sized
J: TRBJ1-2
length: 15
CDR3: CASSEPTAGNYGYTF
DNA: TGTGCCAGCAGTGAGCCGACCGCGGGGAACTATGGCTACACCTTC

D: TRBD2
V: TRBV20-1
size: few
J: TRBJ2-5
length: 15
CDR3: CSARDWGLATKTQYF
DNA: TGCAGTGCTAGAGATTGGGGACTAGCGACTAAGACCCAGTACTTC

D: -
V: TRBV4-1
size: -
J: TRBJ1-1
length: 15
CDR3: CASSPGERPGAEAFF
DNA: TGCGCCAGCAGCCCAGGGGAGCGTCCTGGGGCTGAAGCTTTCTTT

D: -
V: TRBV19
size: -
J: TRBJ1-2
length: 14
CDR3: CASPRVGGSYGYTF
DNA: TGTGCCAGCCCCCGTGTCGGCGGAAGCTATGGCTACACCTTC

D: TRBD2
V: TRBV20-1
size: -
J: TRBJ2-3
length: 17
CDR3: CSATGPSGGAGTDTQYF
DNA: TGCAGTGCTACCGGCCCTAGCGGGGGGGCGGGGACAGATACGCAGTATTTT

D: -
V: TRBV30
size: -
J: TRBJ2-1
length: 11
CDR3: CAWSALNEQFF
DNA: TGTGCCTGGAGTGCTCTCAATGAGCAGTTCTTC

D: -
V: TRBV30
size: few
J: TRBJ1-5
length: 12
CDR3: CAWSARGQPQHF
DNA: TGTGCCTGGAGTGCCAGAGGTCAGCCCCAGCATTTT

D: TRBD1
V: TRBV20-1
size: medium-sized
J: TRBJ2-3
length: 15
CDR3: CSALSRTGLTDTQYF
DNA: TGCAGTGCCCTATCCAGGACAGGGCTCACAGATACGCAGTATTTT

D: -
V: TRBV7-9
size: few
J: TRBJ2-2
length: 14
CDR3: CASSLALGTGELFF
DNA: TGTGCCAGCAGCTTAGCGCTTGGGACCGGGGAGCTGTTTTTT

D: TRBD2
V: TRBV12-3/TRBV12-4
size: -
J: TRBJ2-1
length: 13
CDR3: CASSSSGGGEQFF
DNA: TGTGCCAGCAGCTCTAGCGGGGGCGGTGAGCAGTTCTTC

D: TRBD1
V: TRBV6-5
size: few
J: TRBJ1-1
length: 16
CDR3: CASSLRTGGVNTEAFF
DNA: TGTGCCAGCAGTTTGCGGACAGGGGGCGTCAACACTGAAGCTTTCTTT

D: TRBD1
V: TRBV5-6
size: -
J: TRBJ1-1
length: 13
CDR3: CASSLAGQGGAFF
DNA: TGTGCCAGCAGCTTGGCCGGACAGGGTGGGGCTTTCTTT

D: TRBD2
V: TRBV9
size: -
J: TRBJ2-3
length: 15
CDR3: CASSPTSGGTDTQYF
DNA: TGTGCCAGCAGCCCAACTAGCGGGGGCACAGATACGCAGTATTTT